These 13 T cell receptor beta chains were sequenced from one sample in a study of CD4 T cells in relation to SARS-CoV-2 and coronaviruses (dated by TCRdb to 2020 to 2022). Library construction relied on the immunoSEQ multiplex PCR assay. Sourced from immuneACCESS, this table was stored by TCRdb with only in-frame sequences that have V and J called. A share of the clones is absent; for the studies checked, an unresolved V gene accounts for under half, and the remainder has no known explanation. Present in this sample are 37,000 or so clones, less than 85% of which were seen just once. The ten largest clones add up to over 4% of the sample. These receptors are not linked to any known antigen. Sequencing was performed on naive CD4+ T cells from PBMCs, cultured in vitro. Interpreted using the paper, the cell subset or site label stands for: naive CD4+ T cells isolated by negative enrichment. These receptors all stem from an adult with COVID-19.

This chain joins TRBV19 and TRBJ1-2; D is undetermined. The CDR3 consists of 14 residues. Looked up from germline, CDR1 is LNHDA and CDR2 is SQIVND (reference sequence). V lost 2 bases to trimming and J lost 3 bases, with 10 bases between them. CDR3 residues: CASSIYQVDYGYTF. CDR3 sequence (DNA): TGTGCCAGTAGTATATATCAGGTCGACTATGGCTACACCTTC.

The V and J genes are TRBV7-3 and TRBJ2-3; D is unclear. Germline CDR1 reads SGHTA; CDR2 reads FQGTGA. V lost 2 bases and J 0 bases, leaving 6 bases between the germline ends. The CDR3 is made up of 14 amino acids. CDR3 amino acids: CASSLDPSTDTQYF. For the CDR3, the DNA is TGTGCCAGCAGCTTAGATCCTAGCACAGATACGCAGTATTTT.

The rearrangement links TRBV7-2 to TRBJ2-5, with 8 nucleotides matching TRBD1. CDR1 SGHTA and CDR2 FQGNSA come from the germline V gene. The CDR3 totals 14 residues. Trimming removed 3 bases from V and 6 bases from J; junction bases left unmatched: 6. CDR3 nucleotide sequence: TGTGCCAGCAGCTTGGGGACAGGCTCAAAGACCCAGTACTTC. Its protein product is CASSLGTGSKTQYF.

This clone occurred once. The chain carries TRBV11-3 and TRBJ2-3, with 7 bases aligning to TRBD2. Germline assignment: CDR1 SGHNT and CDR2 YENEEA. The J segment lost 2 bases and the V segment lost 3 bases, leaving 5 bases of the junction unmatched. CDR3 length: 15 amino acids. The CDR3 DNA reads TGTGCCAGCAGCTTCCGTGGGAGGGCCACAGATACGCAGTATTTT. Translating gives CASSFRGRATDTQYF.

The chain carries TRBV2 and TRBJ2-7; D is ambiguous. This CDR3 region has 11 residues. Trimming pared 3 bases from V and 3 bases from J, leaving 3 bases between. The germline V gene encodes CDR1 SNHLY and CDR2 FYNNEI. The CDR3 region has the DNA TGTGCCAGCAGTGACAGCTACGAGCAGTACTTC. Translating it yields CASSDSYEQYF.

This chain joins TRBV14 and TRBJ1-1, with TRBD1 matching 7 bases. Trimming at V came to 10 bases and at J to 2 bases, leaving 16 bases not matched to a gene. In germline, CDR1 is SGHDN, CDR2 FVKESK. This CDR3 has 16 residues. CDR3 bases: TGTGCCATTGAAATAGGCGACAGGGAAGATAACACTGAAGCTTTCTTT. Its translation: CAIEIGDREDNTEAFF.

This clone was counted between two and nine times. The chain has TRBV10-3 and TRBJ2-7; no clear D gene. The V end was cut by 6 bases, the J end by 3 bases, with 12 bases between. The CDR3 runs to 13 residues. The V gene's germline CDR1 is ENHRY and CDR2 SYGVKD. The CDR3 nucleotides read TGTGCCATCAGCGGCGGTGAAAACTACGAGCAGTACTTC. This sequence encodes CAISGGENYEQYF.

The chain couples TRBV6-1 to TRBJ2-3; D unclear. In germline, CDR1 is MNHNS, CDR2 SASEGT. The CDR3 loop spans 13 amino acids. Trimming took off 1 base at V and 3 bases at J, with 5 bases between the two ends. This chain's CDR3 is CASSEGWTDTQYF. In DNA form, the CDR3 reads TGTGCCAGCAGTGAAGGGTGGACAGATACGCAGTATTTT.

The V gene is TRBV9, the J gene TRBJ2-2; D call uncertain. This CDR3 region has 12 residues. V lost 4 bases, J lost 6 bases, and 7 bases lay in between. Germline V gene data show CDR1 as SGDLS and CDR2 as YYNGEE. In nucleotides, the CDR3 is TGTGCCAGCAGCTCCCAATCCGGGGAGCTGTTTTTT. This encodes CASSSQSGELFF.

This CDR3 reads CASSPYPGLAPREADTQYF. CDR3 DNA sequence: TGCGCCAGCAGCCCCTACCCGGGACTAGCCCCCAGGGAGGCAGATACGCAGTATTTT. The rearrangement joins TRBV5-1 to TRBJ2-3; the match to TRBD2 covers 9 bases. V dropped 4 bases and J dropped 4; count of bases not matched to a gene: 19. The germline CDR1 and CDR2 sequences are SGHRS and YFSETQ. This CDR3 has 19 amino acids.

The rearrangement uses TRBV9 and TRBJ2-1; tentatively, D is TRBD2 (6 bases). From germline, CDR1 is SGDLS and CDR2 YYNGEE. This CDR3 spans 15 amino acids. Trimming stripped 0 bases from V and 9 bases from J, with 16 bases between. The DNA for the CDR3 is TGTGCCAGCAGCGTAGCTGGGACTCCCGGGGGTGAGCAGTTCTTC. This sequence encodes CASSVAGTPGGEQFF.

This clone was detected only once. This chain links TRBV7-7 with TRBJ2-2; tentative D call: TRBD2 (6 bases). CDR3 length equals 16 residues. The V gene lost 3 bases and the J gene lost 1 base, with 12 bases spanning the gap. From germline, CDR1 is SSHAT and CDR2 FNYEAQ (reference sequence). The CDR3 spells CASSLGMGGNTGELFF. CDR3 sequence (DNA): TGTGCCAGCAGCTTGGGGATGGGAGGGAACACCGGGGAGCTGTTTTTT.

This rearrangement joins TRBV7-8 to TRBJ1-5, with unresolved D. The CDR3 consists of 15 residues. Trimming shortened V by 1 base and J by 5 bases, and 12 bases separated the two germline ends. CDR1 is SGHVS, CDR2 FQNEAQ, per germline. In DNA, the CDR3 is TGTGCCAGCAGCTTAGGGGGTGCGGGCCATCAGCCCCAGCATTTT. Protein: CASSLGGAGHQPQHF.